This paragraph covers one T cell receptor beta chain sequence. This clonotype was detected many times. The target of this receptor is not known. No much larger clone exists at a distance of one base, and base qualities are not known. This record comes from a study of T cell repertoires in cytomegalovirus infection (dated by TCRdb to about 2019). A note on the overall study: Because public TCR beta signatures pointed to carriage of CMV infection together with the matching HLA type, the HLA type of each donor mattered for the analysis.

Paper-wide results and their limitations: In both this cohort and an independent roughly 400-donor cohort, the cumulative frequency of public TCR beta family members distinguished carriers of CMV infection plus the relevant HLA type. The ex vivo response was dominated by HLA-C-restricted CMV-specific TCR beta clonotypes, and the single most frequent clonotype in two of eight donors was supplied by these HLA-C-restricted clonotypes.

The CDR3 starts with the cysteine, ends with the phenylalanine, and has 14 residues. Only the CDR3 part of the read is kept: 42 bases, read in frame from the first base. The germline V gene encodes CDR1 SGHTA and CDR2 FQGNSA. V lost 1 base and J lost 5 bases, and the count of bases not matched to a germline gene is 5. The sample was run on an Illumina HiSeq 1500. TCRdb handled the public reads itself, with Q25 trimming in fastp and clone calling in MiXCR, and kept productive beta chains. Merged by CDR3 protein, the rows form single entries marked with the most common genes and DNA. The sample contains approximately 250,000 distinct CDR3 sequences, roughly an eighth of them found a single time. Jointly, the top ten make up under 2% of the sample.

The sample consisted of PBMCs. In this chain, TRBV7-2 is recombined with TRBJ2-7; 7 nucleotides in the junction match TRBD2. The origin of this receptor is a human donor in good health (CMV status not recorded). Some clones in this sample may be carry-over from other donors' samples. The CDR3 reads CASSLVGGGNEQYF. The bases read TGTGCCAGCAGCTTAGTTGGGGGAGGGAACGAGCAGTACTTC.